Listed below are T cell receptor beta chains from one sample, sequenced in a study of OX40 agonist ivuxolimab in advanced cancers. Sequenced by immunoSEQ multiplex PCR; TCRdb stores in-frame clones only, minus some. The sample includes roughly 92,000 clones, roughly nine tenths seen only once; the top ten take 3% to 4%. Sequencing was performed on CD4+ or CD8+ T cells sorted from blood, taken in a trial of the OX40 agonist ivuxolimab. These TCRs come from an adult with an advanced solid tumor such as melanoma, head and neck, liver or kidney cancer. CDR3s include the opening cysteine and the closing phenylalanine or tryptophan. The D gene is left open where the match is weak. Clone size is given for some rows only: seen once, a few or many times, or a class if the clone is expanded.

j_gene: TRBJ2-1; d_gene: .; v_gene: TRBV6-6; abundance: .; len: 16; CDR3nt: TGTGCCAGCAGCCTGCTATTAATTCGGATAGACAATGAGCAGTTCTTC; CDR3aa: CASSLLLIRIDNEQFF
j_gene: TRBJ2-5; d_gene: TRBD2; v_gene: TRBV10-3; abundance: .; len: 18; CDR3nt: TGTGCCATCAGTCTAGGGACTAGCGGGGGGATTAATCAAGAGACCCAGTACTTC; CDR3aa: CAISLGTSGGINQETQYF
j_gene: TRBJ1-5; d_gene: .; v_gene: TRBV9; abundance: .; len: 15; CDR3nt: TGTGCCAGCAGCGAGGGGGGCCTAAGCAATCAGCCCCAGCATTTT; CDR3aa: CASSEGGLSNQPQHF
j_gene: TRBJ2-3; d_gene: TRBD2; v_gene: TRBV9; abundance: .; len: 18; CDR3nt: TGTGCCAGCAGCGACGGCTTTCTAGCGGGAGGTTACACAGATACGCAGTATTTT; CDR3aa: CASSDGFLAGGYTDTQYF
j_gene: TRBJ2-2; d_gene: TRBD1; v_gene: TRBV18; abundance: .; len: 15; CDR3nt: TGTGCCAGCTCTACAGGGGGCTACGGGACCGGGGAGCTGTTTTTT; CDR3aa: CASSTGGYGTGELFF
j_gene: TRBJ1-1; d_gene: .; v_gene: TRBV7-3; abundance: .; len: 13; CDR3nt: TGTGCCAGCAGCTTATTAGGGAACACTGAAGCTTTCTTT; CDR3aa: CASSLLGNTEAFF
j_gene: TRBJ1-1; d_gene: .; v_gene: TRBV30; abundance: .; len: 11; CDR3nt: TGTGCCTGGAGTGGACCTTCAGAAGCTTTCTTT; CDR3aa: CAWSGPSEAFF
j_gene: TRBJ1-1; d_gene: .; v_gene: TRBV10-2; abundance: .; len: 13; CDR3nt: TGCGCCAGCAGTGAGTTGGCAAACACTGAAGCTTTCTTT; CDR3aa: CASSELANTEAFF
j_gene: TRBJ2-6; d_gene: TRBD1; v_gene: TRBV11-3; abundance: .; len: 15; CDR3nt: TGTGCCAGCAGCACAGGGGGGCCTGGGGCCAACGTCCTGACTTTC; CDR3aa: CASSTGGPGANVLTF
j_gene: TRBJ1-3; d_gene: .; v_gene: TRBV9; abundance: .; len: 15; CDR3nt: TGTGCCAGCAGCGTAGGACCGATCTCTGGAAACACCATATATTTT; CDR3aa: CASSVGPISGNTIYF
j_gene: TRBJ2-1; d_gene: TRBD1; v_gene: TRBV5-1; abundance: once; len: 16; CDR3nt: TGCGCCAGCAGCGTATCCGGGACAGGGACCCTTAATGAGCAGTTCTTC; CDR3aa: CASSVSGTGTLNEQFF
j_gene: TRBJ1-1; d_gene: .; v_gene: TRBV5-4; abundance: .; len: 12; CDR3nt: TGTGCCAGCAGCTTCGGCGGGGGCGAAGCTTTCTTT; CDR3aa: CASSFGGGEAFF
j_gene: TRBJ2-5; d_gene: TRBD2; v_gene: TRBV5-1; abundance: .; len: 15; CDR3nt: TGCGCCAGCAGCGTCGGGACTACCAGACAAGAGACCCAGTACTTC; CDR3aa: CASSVGTTRQETQYF
j_gene: TRBJ1-1; d_gene: .; v_gene: TRBV5-1; abundance: .; len: 14; CDR3nt: TGCGCCAGCAGGTGGACCCGGGGAGGCACTGAAGCTTTCTTT; CDR3aa: CASRWTRGGTEAFF
j_gene: TRBJ2-7; d_gene: TRBD2; v_gene: TRBV6-5; abundance: .; len: 14; CDR3nt: TGTGCCAGCCGTCCCGGGACTAGCTCCTACGAGCAGTACTTC; CDR3aa: CASRPGTSSYEQYF
j_gene: TRBJ2-2; d_gene: .; v_gene: TRBV13; abundance: .; len: 15; CDR3nt: TGTGCCAGCAGCCCCGCCGGGGAAGGCACCGGGGAGCTGTTTTTT; CDR3aa: CASSPAGEGTGELFF
j_gene: TRBJ1-1; d_gene: .; v_gene: TRBV27; abundance: .; len: 14; CDR3nt: TGTGCCAGCAGCTCTCATAGGAGGGGCGCTGAAGCTTTCTTT; CDR3aa: CASSSHRRGAEAFF
j_gene: TRBJ1-1; d_gene: .; v_gene: TRBV27; abundance: .; len: 14; CDR3nt: TGTGCCAGTTGGAAGCGTAGGGCGAACACTGAAGCTTTCTTT; CDR3aa: CASWKRRANTEAFF
j_gene: TRBJ1-1; d_gene: .; v_gene: TRBV21-1; abundance: .; len: 14; CDR3nt: TGTGCCAGCAGCTGGAAAGGTACGAACACTGAAGCTTTCTTT; CDR3aa: CASSWKGTNTEAFF
j_gene: TRBJ2-1; d_gene: TRBD2; v_gene: TRBV2; abundance: .; len: 13; CDR3nt: TGTGCCAGCGGGACTAGCCCTTACAATGAGCAGTTCTTC; CDR3aa: CASGTSPYNEQFF
j_gene: TRBJ2-7; d_gene: .; v_gene: TRBV20-1; abundance: .; len: 11; CDR3nt: TGCAGTGCTAGAACCGGGGACGAGCAGTACTTC; CDR3aa: CSARTGDEQYF
j_gene: TRBJ2-1; d_gene: TRBD2; v_gene: TRBV19; abundance: .; len: 16; CDR3nt: TGTGCCAGTAGTAACGGGCGACTAGCGGGGCACAATGAGCAGTTCTTC; CDR3aa: CASSNGRLAGHNEQFF
j_gene: TRBJ2-7; d_gene: .; v_gene: TRBV19; abundance: .; len: 15; CDR3nt: TGTGCCAGTAGTGCAGACGGCAGGCCCACCTACGAGCAGTACTTC; CDR3aa: CASSADGRPTYEQYF
j_gene: TRBJ2-1; d_gene: TRBD2; v_gene: TRBV7-8; abundance: .; len: 17; CDR3nt: TGTGCCAGCAGCTTCCCCAGCGGGGGGTATTCCCACAATGAGCAGTTCTTC; CDR3aa: CASSFPSGGYSHNEQFF
j_gene: TRBJ1-2; d_gene: .; v_gene: TRBV6-5; abundance: .; len: 15; CDR3nt: TGTGCCAGCAGTTACTCGCACCGAGGTGTTATGCGCTACACCTTC; CDR3aa: CASSYSHRGVMRYTF
j_gene: TRBJ2-3; d_gene: .; v_gene: TRBV5-6; abundance: .; len: 14; CDR3nt: TGTGCCAGCAGCTTGTACCCTAGCACAGATACGCAGTATTTT; CDR3aa: CASSLYPSTDTQYF
j_gene: TRBJ2-2; d_gene: .; v_gene: TRBV13; abundance: many; len: 14; CDR3nt: TGTGCCAGCAGCTTGGGGGCGAACACCGGGGAGCTGTTTTTT; CDR3aa: CASSLGANTGELFF
j_gene: TRBJ2-2; d_gene: .; v_gene: TRBV19; abundance: .; len: 12; CDR3nt: TGTGCCGTACTACAGGGAACCGGGGAGCTGTTTTTT; CDR3aa: CAVLQGTGELFF
j_gene: TRBJ2-7; d_gene: TRBD2; v_gene: TRBV9; abundance: .; len: 15; CDR3nt: TGTGCCAGCAGCGGGGGACTAGCGGATCCCTACGAGCAGTACTTC; CDR3aa: CASSGGLADPYEQYF
j_gene: TRBJ1-1; d_gene: .; v_gene: TRBV7-6; abundance: .; len: 14; CDR3nt: TGTGCCAGCAGCTTAGGGGTGGAAAACACTGAAGCTTTCTTT; CDR3aa: CASSLGVENTEAFF
j_gene: TRBJ2-7; d_gene: TRBD2; v_gene: TRBV7-2; abundance: .; len: 14; CDR3nt: TGTGCCAGCAGCTCACTAGCGGGGTCCTACGAGCAGTACTTC; CDR3aa: CASSSLAGSYEQYF
j_gene: TRBJ2-5; d_gene: .; v_gene: TRBV11-2; abundance: .; len: 18; CDR3nt: TGTGCCAGCAGCTTAGCGGGTTTTGGCAGGAGATTGGACGAGACCCAGTACTTC; CDR3aa: CASSLAGFGRRLDETQYF
j_gene: TRBJ1-3; d_gene: TRBD1; v_gene: TRBV5-6; abundance: once; len: 15; CDR3nt: TGTGCCAGCAGCTTTGGACAGGGGTCTGGAAACACCATATATTTT; CDR3aa: CASSFGQGSGNTIYF
j_gene: TRBJ2-7; d_gene: TRBD1; v_gene: TRBV27; abundance: .; len: 14; CDR3nt: TGTGCCAGCAGCCGAAACAGGGGGCGAGACGAGCAGTACTTC; CDR3aa: CASSRNRGRDEQYF
j_gene: TRBJ1-1; d_gene: .; v_gene: TRBV4-1; abundance: .; len: 15; CDR3nt: TGCGCCAGCAGCCCCGGGGATGGTACTCCGGAGGGAGCTTTCTTT; CDR3aa: CASSPGDGTPEGAFF
j_gene: TRBJ2-5; d_gene: .; v_gene: TRBV27; abundance: .; len: 15; CDR3nt: TGTGCCAGCAGTCTAATTAGCCGGTACCAAGAGACCCAGTACTTC; CDR3aa: CASSLISRYQETQYF
j_gene: TRBJ2-5; d_gene: TRBD1; v_gene: TRBV9; abundance: .; len: 15; CDR3nt: TGTGCCAGCAATGCCGGGACAGGTTTAAAAGAGACCCAGTACTTC; CDR3aa: CASNAGTGLKETQYF
j_gene: TRBJ1-2; d_gene: .; v_gene: TRBV7-9; abundance: .; len: 14; CDR3nt: TGTGCCAGCAGCTCGTCCAGGAGGGACTATGGCTACACCTTC; CDR3aa: CASSSSRRDYGYTF
j_gene: TRBJ2-7; d_gene: .; v_gene: TRBV27; abundance: .; len: 13; CDR3nt: TGTGCCAGCAGCGGGGTCGTGGCCGACGAGCAGTACTTC; CDR3aa: CASSGVVADEQYF
j_gene: TRBJ1-5; d_gene: TRBD1; v_gene: TRBV5-1; abundance: few; len: 14; CDR3nt: TGCGCCAGCAGCCCGGGGACAGGGGGCGAGCCCCAGCATTTT; CDR3aa: CASSPGTGGEPQHF
j_gene: TRBJ1-1; d_gene: TRBD1; v_gene: TRBV19; abundance: .; len: 13; CDR3nt: TGTGCCAGTAGTACCAGGGGGATCACTGAAGCTTTCTTT; CDR3aa: CASSTRGITEAFF
j_gene: TRBJ2-7; d_gene: .; v_gene: TRBV27; abundance: .; len: 14; CDR3nt: TGTGCCAGCAGTCCATACGGGAACTCCTACGAGCAGTACTTC; CDR3aa: CASSPYGNSYEQYF
j_gene: TRBJ1-1; d_gene: .; v_gene: TRBV6-1; abundance: .; len: 10; CDR3nt: TGTGCCAGCAGTAACCTTGACGCTTTCTTT; CDR3aa: CASSNLDAFF
j_gene: TRBJ1-1; d_gene: .; v_gene: TRBV19; abundance: .; len: 15; CDR3nt: TGTGCCAGTAGTGGAAGGGACGGCTTGAACACTGAAGCTTTCTTT; CDR3aa: CASSGRDGLNTEAFF
j_gene: TRBJ1-2; d_gene: .; v_gene: TRBV25-1; abundance: .; len: 14; CDR3nt: TGTGCCAGCAGTGAGTACAGGGACGACTATGGCTACACCTTC; CDR3aa: CASSEYRDDYGYTF
j_gene: TRBJ1-5; d_gene: .; v_gene: TRBV9; abundance: few; len: 15; CDR3nt: TGTGCCAGCAGCGTAGGGGGTGCAGGCAATCAGCCCCAGCATTTT; CDR3aa: CASSVGGAGNQPQHF
j_gene: TRBJ2-1; d_gene: .; v_gene: TRBV7-8; abundance: .; len: 19; CDR3nt: TGTGCCAGCAGCTCTCCCGTCCGTGGGGGAAGGAGCTCCTACAATGAGCAGTTCTTC; CDR3aa: CASSSPVRGGRSSYNEQFF
j_gene: TRBJ2-3; d_gene: TRBD2; v_gene: TRBV27; abundance: .; len: 16; CDR3nt: TGTGCCAGCAGTTTATGGGCGGGAGCTAGCACAGATACGCAGTATTTT; CDR3aa: CASSLWAGASTDTQYF
j_gene: TRBJ2-5; d_gene: TRBD2; v_gene: TRBV5-8; abundance: .; len: 12; CDR3nt: TGTGCCAGCAGCTTCCCAGCGGGGGATGAGTACTTC; CDR3aa: CASSFPAGDEYF
j_gene: TRBJ2-3; d_gene: TRBD2; v_gene: TRBV11-2; abundance: .; len: 17; CDR3nt: TGTGCCAGCAGCTCCTTCGAAGCGGGAGAGGTTGCAGATACGCAGTATTTT; CDR3aa: CASSSFEAGEVADTQYF
j_gene: TRBJ2-7; d_gene: TRBD1; v_gene: TRBV5-6; abundance: .; len: 14; CDR3nt: TGTGCCAGCAGCCCGGGACAGGGCTCCTACGAGCAGTACTTC; CDR3aa: CASSPGQGSYEQYF
j_gene: TRBJ2-1; d_gene: .; v_gene: TRBV5-1; abundance: .; len: 13; CDR3nt: TGCGCCAGCAGCTTGGGGCTGATGGATGAGCAGTTCTTC; CDR3aa: CASSLGLMDEQFF
j_gene: TRBJ1-1; d_gene: .; v_gene: TRBV6-5; abundance: .; len: 12; CDR3nt: TGTGCCAGCAGTTCCGGGCCGATTGAAGCTTTCTTT; CDR3aa: CASSSGPIEAFF
j_gene: TRBJ1-1; d_gene: .; v_gene: TRBV6-1; abundance: .; len: 14; CDR3nt: TGTGCCAGCAAGGGGCGGGGGGTGAACACTGAAGCTTTCTTT; CDR3aa: CASKGRGVNTEAFF
j_gene: TRBJ2-1; d_gene: .; v_gene: TRBV27; abundance: once; len: 17; CDR3nt: TGTGCCAGCAGTTTATCGGCAGGCCTTAGCTCCTACAATGAGCAGTTCTTC; CDR3aa: CASSLSAGLSSYNEQFF